This T cell receptor beta chain derives from a study of shared clonotypes between healthy human individuals. The method was immunoSEQ multiplex PCR; TCRdb's version includes in-frame clones alone and lacks a portion of them. Here the sample spans hundreds of thousands of clones, roughly 95% being singletons. This clonotype was obtained from a woman in her twenties or thirties in good health. Specimen: naive CD4+ T cells sorted from blood. Indicated subset: CD45RA+ positively selected.

The CDR3, as DNA: TGTGCCATCAGTGTTTCGGGAGTCTCGGATGAGCAGTTCTTC. It yields the protein CAISVSGVSDEQFF. The chain couples TRBV10-3 to TRBJ2-1; D possibly corresponds to TRBD2 (6 bases). The CDR3 sequence is 14 residues long. V was pared by 4 bases and J by 8 bases, with 15 bases between. CDR1 ENHRY and CDR2 SYGVKD come from the germline V gene.